These T cell receptor beta chains were read from a single sample in a study of CXCR3-negative and CXCR3-positive naive CD8 T cells. TCRdb re-called the 5' RACE reads; one entry per CDR3 protein, DNA not given. The sample table includes about 130,000 distinct CDR3 sequences. Sequencing was done on a sample of naive CXCR3- CD8+ T cells from blood. The origin of the receptors is a human donor in good health. Some clones in this sample may be carry-over from other donors' samples. Each CDR3 is given with its conserved first and last residue.

CDR3aa	j_gene	len	v_gene
CASSVPRDRADTEAFF	TRBJ1-1	16	TRBV9
CASSPGLYNEQFF	TRBJ2-1	13	TRBV25-1
CASSGTGRSTDTQYF	TRBJ2-3	15	TRBV2
CASSAVLTGDHEQYF	TRBJ2-7	15	TRBV5-6
CSVAPVGRTYEQYF	TRBJ2-7	14	TRBV29-1
CASRWTSGMIGELFF	TRBJ2-2	15	TRBV7-9
CASSRGGRPTDTQYF	TRBJ2-3	15	TRBV28
CASRDLTDTQYF	TRBJ2-3	12	TRBV5-1
CASSHGPRDRSQNLYGYTF	TRBJ1-2	19	TRBV3-1
CASTIGGTVTEAFF	TRBJ1-1	14	TRBV5-1
CASSQASPGLLLAKNIQYF	TRBJ2-4	19	TRBV3-1
CASSATGTVPREQYF	TRBJ2-7	15	TRBV10-2
CASSTSGNEQFF	TRBJ2-1	12	TRBV19
CASSYDSGTGKQETQYF	TRBJ2-5	17	TRBV6-5
CASSLTQKDTQYF	TRBJ2-3	13	TRBV28
CSVDGYSTDTQYF	TRBJ2-3	13	TRBV29-1
CASSHGLGHEQFF	TRBJ2-1	13	TRBV27
CASSSGTGGREQYF	TRBJ2-7	14	TRBV7-9
CASSRREKINGTESFF	TRBJ1-1	16	TRBV14
CASSPPGQGYTGELFF	TRBJ2-2	16	TRBV5-1
CSASGSTSYNEQFF	TRBJ2-1	14	TRBV20-1
CASSVADSSSYNEQFF	TRBJ2-1	16	TRBV9
CASSLSAPSVGNEQFF	TRBJ2-1	16	TRBV28
CASSSPLGRPGLGGEQYF	TRBJ2-7	18	TRBV7-8
CASSQRTGDSTGELFF	TRBJ2-2	16	TRBV4-2
CAITEDRGRTGELFF	TRBJ2-2	15	TRBV2
CASSPLAGVFHEQFF	TRBJ2-1	15	TRBV12-3/TRBV12-4
CASEDRRETQYF	TRBJ2-5	12	TRBV7-6
CASSYLQGAAEAFF	TRBJ1-1	14	TRBV5-1
CASSLVGQGRLPTGNEQFF	TRBJ2-1	19	TRBV5-1
CSVEGTGEYNEQFF	TRBJ2-1	14	TRBV29-1
CASSLTGTSGTGELFF	TRBJ2-2	16	TRBV27
CASTPLRGIGTEAFF	TRBJ1-1	15	TRBV6-5
CASGWTGNEQYF	TRBJ2-7	12	TRBV12-5
CASSLRGGGAKNIQYF	TRBJ2-4	16	TRBV28
CASSPPITGEYEQYF	TRBJ2-7	15	TRBV18
CASSIVAGVTDEQYF	TRBJ2-7	15	TRBV4-1
CASSPLSNQPQHF	TRBJ1-5	13	TRBV7-6
CASSFGYTGELFF	TRBJ2-2	13	TRBV28
CSARDNYPYNEQFF	TRBJ2-1	14	TRBV20-1
CASRHLPSGRPPSSSYNEQFF	TRBJ2-1	21	TRBV21-1
CASSQDPVVSFNQPQHF	TRBJ1-5	17	TRBV4-3
CASSTATSSYNEQFF	TRBJ2-1	15	TRBV18
CASSWDRELSYEQYF	TRBJ2-7	15	TRBV5-5
CASSSASGRAYNEQFF	TRBJ2-1	16	TRBV7-9
CASSSHYTGSDYEQYF	TRBJ2-7	16	TRBV11-2
CASSQDLLNEQFF	TRBJ2-1	13	TRBV4-3